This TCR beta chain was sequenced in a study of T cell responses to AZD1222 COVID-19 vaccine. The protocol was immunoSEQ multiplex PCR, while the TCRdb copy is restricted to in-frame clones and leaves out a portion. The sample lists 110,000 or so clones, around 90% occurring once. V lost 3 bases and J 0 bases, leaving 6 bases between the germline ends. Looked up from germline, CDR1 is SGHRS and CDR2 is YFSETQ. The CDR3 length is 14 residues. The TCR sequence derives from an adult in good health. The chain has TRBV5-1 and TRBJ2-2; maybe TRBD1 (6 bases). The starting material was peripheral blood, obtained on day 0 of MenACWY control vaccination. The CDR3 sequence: CASSWTANTGELFF. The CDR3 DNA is TGCGCCAGCAGCTGGACAGCGAACACCGGGGAGCTGTTTTTT.